These 22 T cell receptor beta chains originate from one sample sequenced in a study of T cell responses to AZD1222 COVID-19 vaccine. Sequencing used immunoSEQ multiplex PCR; TCRdb keeps in-frame clones, though not all of them. The sample comprises approximately 150,000 clones, around 92% of which are singletons, and 1.3% rests with the top ten. Sequencing was performed on peripheral blood, taken on day 0 of AZD1222 vaccination. The receptors originated from an adult in good health.

The chain is built from TRBV30 and TRBJ1-1, with D possibly TRBD1 on 6 matching bases. Looked up from germline, CDR1 is GTSNPN and CDR2 is SVGIG (reference sequence). CDR3 length equals 11 residues. The V gene lost 3 bases and the J gene lost 6 bases, with 8 bases spanning the gap. For the CDR3, the DNA is TGTGCCTGGAGCGGACAGCCTGAAGCTTTCTTT. Amino acids: CAWSGQPEAFF.

The CDR3 nucleotides read TGTGCCAGCAGCTTGGGGGACACCCAAGGCTATGGCTACACCTTC. Protein product: CASSLGDTQGYGYTF. The rearrangement links TRBV5-5 to TRBJ1-2; a possible D gene is TRBD1 (6 bases). V was clipped by 0 bases and J by 4 bases, with 13 bases between them. CDR1 and CDR2 from the germline V gene are SGHKS and YYEKEE (reference sequence). The length of the CDR3 is 15 residues. The complete variable domain, with remaining parts taken from reference TRBV5-5 and TRBJ1-2, reads DAGVTQSPTHLIKTRGQQVTLRCSPISGHKSVSWYQQVLGQGPQFIFQYYEKEERGRGNFPDRFSARQFPNYSSELNVNALLLGDSALYLCASSLGDTQGYGYTFGSGTRLTVV.

This chain links TRBV7-8 with TRBJ1-1; D gene unclear. CDR3 length equals 15 residues. CDR1 and CDR2 from the germline V gene are SGHVS and FQNEAQ. The ends were cut back, 3 bases at V and 9 bases at J, with 20 bases in the middle. CDR3 sequence (DNA): TGTGCCAGCAGCTTCTTGACATCTACGGACGGGAAAGCTTTCTTT. It translates to CASSFLTSTDGKAFF.

This clone was observed a few times. The V and J genes are TRBV6-4 and TRBJ2-3; 11 nucleotides line up with TRBD2. The CDR3 has 14 amino acids. Germline CDR1 and CDR2: MRHNA and SNTAGT. After removal of 7 bases from V and 2 bases from J, the junction contained 2 bases not matched to a gene. CDR3 in amino acids: CASKLAGDTDTQYF. The CDR3 DNA follows: TGTGCCAGCAAACTAGCGGGAGACACAGATACGCAGTATTTT.

The chain joins TRBV18 to TRBJ2-5; possibly TRBD1 or TRBD2 for D (5 bases each). This CDR3 is 14 amino acids long. V was cut by 0 bases and J by 5 bases, with 10 bases left in between. Germline V gene data show CDR1 as KGHSH and CDR2 as LQKENI. In DNA form, the CDR3 reads TGTGCCAGCTCACCACCGACGGGACGGGAGACCCAGTACTTC. This gives the protein CASSPPTGRETQYF.

The chain combines TRBV7-2 with TRBJ2-1; possible D gene TRBD2, 6 bases. The CDR3 sequence is 18 residues long. Trimming took 2 bases from V and 3 from J, leaving 20 bases between them. Per germline, CDR1 SGHTA and CDR2 FQGNSA. In nucleotides, the CDR3 is TGTGCCAGCAGCTTAACTCGGTTACGCGGGACCGACTACAATGAGCAGTTCTTC. Protein product: CASSLTRLRGTDYNEQFF.

V usage is TRBV3-1 (or the pseudogene TRBV3-2) and J usage is TRBJ1-2, with D tentatively TRBD1 (5 bases). V shed 9 bases and J shed 2 bases, with 13 bases lying between them. The CDR3 totals 13 residues. CDR1 and CDR2 (germline): LGHDT, YNNKEL (reference sequence). The CDR3 DNA reads TGTGCCAGACCGGGACGGACGAACTATGGCTACACCTTC. Translating it yields CARPGRTNYGYTF.

The rearrangement uses TRBV5-6 and TRBJ2-7; TRBD2 matches 9 bases. This CDR3 region has 16 residues. V lost 4 bases to trimming and J lost 0 bases; unmatched junction nucleotides: 8. CDR1 SGHDT and CDR2 YYEEEE come from the germline V gene. The chain's CDR3 is CASSPGLALTSYEQYF. Written as DNA, the CDR3 is TGTGCCAGCAGCCCAGGACTAGCGCTAACCTCCTACGAGCAGTACTTC.

The chain uses TRBV29-1 and TRBJ1-1, with 7 nucleotides matching TRBD1. J lost 10 bases, V lost 7 bases, and 21 bases had no gene match. Germline V lookup: CDR1 SQVTM, CDR2 ANQGSEA. This CDR3 comprises 15 residues. This CDR3 reads CSALFAGGTSQGAFF. CDR3 nucleotide sequence: TGCAGCGCATTATTCGCAGGGGGGACGAGTCAGGGAGCTTTCTTT.

CDR3 nucleotide sequence: TGTGCCATCAGTGACTTCAGAGACCAAGAGACCCAGTACTTC. Translation: CAISDFRDQETQYF. This rearrangement joins TRBV10-3 to TRBJ2-5; D remains unclear. V was clipped by 3 bases and J by 0 bases, with 8 bases between them. Germline CDR1 is ENHRY and CDR2 is SYGVKD. The CDR3 loop spans 14 amino acids.

The gene calls are TRBV29-1 and TRBJ2-1; TRBD1 aligns across 8 bases. In germline, CDR1 is SQVTM, CDR2 ANQGSEA. J was trimmed by 9 bases and V by 3 bases; bases with no gene match: 7. This CDR3 contains 13 residues. This chain's CDR3 is CSVDGQGAVEQFF. The CDR3 nucleotides are TGCAGCGTTGACGGTCAGGGGGCAGTTGAGCAGTTCTTC.

The chain is built from TRBV29-1 and TRBJ2-7; a weak D match, TRBD2 (5 bases). V was shortened by 4 bases and J by 2 bases, with 21 bases between the two germline ends. CDR3 size: 16 residues. CDR1 is SQVTM and CDR2 is ANQGSEA in the germline V gene. In nucleotides, the CDR3 is TGCAGCGTTGCCGACCTAGAGCGGTACGATGCCTACGAGCAGTACTTC. Translated: CSVADLERYDAYEQYF.

The gene calls are TRBV20-1 and TRBJ1-1; D remains ambiguous. The CDR3 sequence is 11 residues long. The germline CDR1 and CDR2 sequences are DFQATT and SNEGSKA (reference sequence). V was trimmed by 6 bases and J by 4 bases, leaving 9 bases between them. The CDR3 region is CSAPRGTEAFF. Here the CDR3 DNA reads TGCAGTGCCCCCCGGGGCACTGAAGCTTTCTTT.

The gene calls are TRBV7-3 and TRBJ2-4; 10 nucleotides agree with TRBD2. Germline V gene sequence: CDR1 SGHTA, CDR2 FQGTGA. The CDR3 spans 13 residues. V lost 5 bases, J lost 9 bases, and 4 bases stayed unmatched. The CDR3 nucleotides read TGTGCCAGCAGCCAGCGGGAGGGTGGCATTCAGTACTTC. Its protein product is CASSQREGGIQYF. The complete variable domain, with remaining parts taken from reference TRBV7-3 and TRBJ2-4, reads GAGVSQTPSNKVTEKGKYVELRCDPISGHTALYWYRQSLGQGPEFLIYFQGTGAADDSGLPNDRFFAVRPEGSVSTLKIQRTERGDSAVYLCASSQREGGIQYFGAGTRLSVL.

CDR3 loop: CAWSVRRGRSYEQYF. The CDR3 DNA reads TGTGCCTGGAGTGTACGAAGGGGGCGCTCCTACGAGCAGTACTTC. The V gene is TRBV30, the J gene TRBJ2-7, with 7 positions matching TRBD1. Unmatched junction bases numbered 5, after V lost 0 bases and J lost 0 bases. The CDR3 has 15 residues. Germline-derived CDR1 and CDR2 are GTSNPN and SVGIG (reference sequence).

The chain recombines TRBV12-3 or TRBV12-4 with TRBJ2-2; D gene unclear. The CDR3 is 11 amino acids. Trimming took off 8 bases at V and 8 bases at J, with 9 bases between the two ends. CDR3 sequence: CASGGPGELFF. CDR3 nucleotide sequence: TGTGCCAGCGGTGGTCCAGGGGAGCTGTTTTTT.

This chain connects TRBV4-2 to TRBJ1-3, with D possibly being TRBD1 (5 bases). Trimming pared 0 bases from V and 4 bases from J, leaving 13 bases between. In germline, CDR1 is LGHNA, CDR2 YNFKEQ. The CDR3 extends over 16 amino acids. CDR3 loop: CASSQDSSGEGNTIYF. In DNA form, the CDR3 reads TGTGCCAGCAGCCAAGATTCGTCGGGGGAGGGAAACACCATATATTTT.

CDR3 sequence: CASSLALAGGSEQYF. CDR3 nucleotide sequence: TGCGCCAGCAGCTTGGCCTTGGCAGGGGGCAGTGAGCAGTACTTC. The V gene is TRBV5-1, the J gene TRBJ2-7; 8 nucleotides match TRBD1. The junction had 9 bases not matched to a gene; V was cut back by 0 bases and J by 7 bases. The CDR3 is made up of 15 amino acids. CDR1 and CDR2 (germline): SGHRS, YFSETQ. Supplemented by reference TRBV5-1 and TRBJ2-7, the full variable domain reads KAGVTQTPRYLIKTRGQQVTLSCSPISGHRSVSWYQQTPGQGLQFLFEYFSETQRNKGNFPGRFSGRQFSNSRSEMNVSTLELGDSALYLCASSLALAGGSEQYFGPGTRLTVT.

The chain joins TRBV7-9 to TRBJ1-1; D may be TRBD1 (5 bases). CDR1 and CDR2 from the germline V gene are SEHNR and FQNEAQ (reference sequence). V was trimmed by 4 bases and J by 4 bases, leaving 16 bases between them. The CDR3 spans 15 residues. The CDR3 region has the DNA TGTGCCAGCAGCTCCCGGGACGCTGGGATCACTGAAGCTTTCTTT. Amino acid sequence: CASSSRDAGITEAFF.

J is TRBJ1-2 and V is TRBV30, with D possibly TRBD1 on 6 matching bases. CDR1 and CDR2 from the germline V gene are GTSNPN and SVGIG (reference sequence). CDR3 length equals 13 residues. V was cut by 4 bases and J by 4 bases, with 13 bases left in between. CDR3 region: CAWIEDSFYGYTF. The CDR3 region has the DNA TGTGCCTGGATCGAGGACAGCTTCTATGGCTACACCTTC.

The chain has TRBV6-6 and TRBJ1-2; 7 nucleotides line up with TRBD1. Germline lookup yields CDR1 MNHNY and CDR2 SVGAGI (reference sequence). This CDR3 has 13 residues. V was clipped by 10 bases and J by 0 bases; unmatched bases: 5. Here the CDR3 DNA reads TGTGCCATTCAGGGGGGCACTAACTATGGCTACACCTTC. Its protein is CAIQGGTNYGYTF.

The rearrangement uses TRBV2 and TRBJ1-1, with D perhaps TRBD1 (6 bases). CDR1 and CDR2 from the germline V gene are SNHLY and FYNNEI. V lost 6 bases and J 2 bases, leaving 13 bases between the germline ends. The CDR3 loop spans 14 amino acids. The DNA for the CDR3 is TGTGCCAGCAGCGTACCGACAGGAAACACTGAAGCTTTCTTT. Amino acids: CASSVPTGNTEAFF.